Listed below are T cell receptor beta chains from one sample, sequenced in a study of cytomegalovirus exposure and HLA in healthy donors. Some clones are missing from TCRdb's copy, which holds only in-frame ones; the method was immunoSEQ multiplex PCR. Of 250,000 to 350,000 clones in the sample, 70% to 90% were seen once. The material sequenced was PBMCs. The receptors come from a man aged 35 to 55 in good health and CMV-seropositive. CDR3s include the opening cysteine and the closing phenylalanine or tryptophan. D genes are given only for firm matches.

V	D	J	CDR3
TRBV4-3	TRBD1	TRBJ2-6	CASSQDPGGVSGANVLTF
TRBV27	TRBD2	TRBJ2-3	CASALLAVGGTDTQYF
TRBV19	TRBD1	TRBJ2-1	CASRRDRSTNEQFF
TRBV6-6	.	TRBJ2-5	CASSKLETQYF
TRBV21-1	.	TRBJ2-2	CASRRITQLGGELFF
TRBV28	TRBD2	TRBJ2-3	CASSRSGRAIDTQYF
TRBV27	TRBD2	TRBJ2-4	CASKGGVGLANIQYF
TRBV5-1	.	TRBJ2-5	CASSLSDWLRETQYF
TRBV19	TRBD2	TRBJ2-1	CASSLGLAGSYNEQFF
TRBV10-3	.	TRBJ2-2	CAIGQSGGELFF
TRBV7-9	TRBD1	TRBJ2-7	CASSLEGSRGYEQYF
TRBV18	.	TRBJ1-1	CASSLTEGDEAFF
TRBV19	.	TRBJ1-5	CASTPLGFNQPQHF
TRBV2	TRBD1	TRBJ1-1	CASSQGRGSEAFF
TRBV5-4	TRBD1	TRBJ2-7	CASSLVGQGAYEQYF
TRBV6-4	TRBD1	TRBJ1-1	CASRGQPNTEAFF
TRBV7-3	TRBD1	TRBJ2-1	CASSIGTGGPLDEQFF
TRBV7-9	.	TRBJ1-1	CSSSPQTESYTEAFF
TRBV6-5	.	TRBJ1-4	CASSYSSQRNEKLFF
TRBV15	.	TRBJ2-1	CATSRVYGRGRIDNEQFF
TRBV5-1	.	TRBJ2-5	CASSSFRDSREQYF
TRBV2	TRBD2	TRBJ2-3	CASKVLAGSPSRTDTQYF
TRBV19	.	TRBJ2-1	CASSIDYNGYNEQFF
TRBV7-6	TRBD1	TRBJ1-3	CASSLEGAGGTIYF
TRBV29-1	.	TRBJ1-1	CSVVRSGGTEAFF
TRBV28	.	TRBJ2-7	CASRREAPYEQYF
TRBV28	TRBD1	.	CASRPTGTGDYEQYF
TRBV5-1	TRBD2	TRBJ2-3	CASSLALAGGPGTDTQYF
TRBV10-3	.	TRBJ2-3	CAIRGGGQAITDTQYF
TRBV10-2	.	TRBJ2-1	CASTTGLSSYNEQFF
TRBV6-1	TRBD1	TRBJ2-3	CASSEVWDSGTDTQYF
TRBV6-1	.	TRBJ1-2	CASTARTDGYTF
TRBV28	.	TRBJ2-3	CASKMGGGVGQYF
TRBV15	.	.	CATSRDFTSTSSYEQYF
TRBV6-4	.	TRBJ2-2	CASSDSLTGELFF
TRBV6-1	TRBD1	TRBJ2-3	CASSEAMRGGKGDTQYF
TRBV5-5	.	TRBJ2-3	CASSLEMAGSTDTQYF
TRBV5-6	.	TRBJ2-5	CASINWGGAGETQYF
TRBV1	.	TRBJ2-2	CTSSQAFLARGRPGELFF
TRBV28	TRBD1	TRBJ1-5	CASSPQGALGQPQHF
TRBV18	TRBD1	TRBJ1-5	CASSPGTATNQPQHF
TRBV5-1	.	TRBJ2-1	CASSLAGGPIQFF
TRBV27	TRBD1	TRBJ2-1	CASSLGTVNEQFF
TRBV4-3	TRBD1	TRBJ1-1	CASSQGGDSYTEAFF
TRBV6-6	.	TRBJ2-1	CATLRGNRADEQFF
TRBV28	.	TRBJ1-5	CASSFWGINQPQHF
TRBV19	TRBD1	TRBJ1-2	CASKDMQGQGHGYTF